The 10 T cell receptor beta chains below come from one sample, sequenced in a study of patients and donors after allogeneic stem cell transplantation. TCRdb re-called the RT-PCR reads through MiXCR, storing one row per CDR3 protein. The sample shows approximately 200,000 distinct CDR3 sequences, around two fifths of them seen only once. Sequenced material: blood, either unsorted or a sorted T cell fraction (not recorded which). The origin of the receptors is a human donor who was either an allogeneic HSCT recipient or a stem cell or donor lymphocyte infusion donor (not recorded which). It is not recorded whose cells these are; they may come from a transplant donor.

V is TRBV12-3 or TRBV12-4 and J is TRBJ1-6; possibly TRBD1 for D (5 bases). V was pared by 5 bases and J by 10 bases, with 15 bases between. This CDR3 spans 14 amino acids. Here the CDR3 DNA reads TGTGCCAGCAGTCGACAGAGGGCCGGGTCACCCCTCCACTTT. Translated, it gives CASSRQRAGSPLHF.

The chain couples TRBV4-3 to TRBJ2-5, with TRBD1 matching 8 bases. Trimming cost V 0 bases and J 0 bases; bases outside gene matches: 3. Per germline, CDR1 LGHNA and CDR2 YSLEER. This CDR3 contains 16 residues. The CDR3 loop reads CASSQDGTGYQETQYF. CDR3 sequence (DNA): TGCGCCAGCAGCCAAGACGGGACAGGTTACCAAGAGACCCAGTACTTC.

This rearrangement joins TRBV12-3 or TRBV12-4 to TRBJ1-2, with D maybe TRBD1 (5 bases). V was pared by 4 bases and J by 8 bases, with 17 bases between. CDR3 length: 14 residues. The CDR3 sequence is CASSYRPFGHGYTF. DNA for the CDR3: TGTGCCAGCAGTTATAGGCCCTTTGGACACGGCTACACCTTC.

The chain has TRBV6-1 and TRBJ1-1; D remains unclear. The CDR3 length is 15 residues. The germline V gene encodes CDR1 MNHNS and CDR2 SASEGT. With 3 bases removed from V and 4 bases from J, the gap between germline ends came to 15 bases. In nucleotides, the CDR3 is TGTGCCAGCAGTGAGCAACCGGGAGGAGGCACTGAAGCTTTCTTT. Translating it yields CASSEQPGGGTEAFF.

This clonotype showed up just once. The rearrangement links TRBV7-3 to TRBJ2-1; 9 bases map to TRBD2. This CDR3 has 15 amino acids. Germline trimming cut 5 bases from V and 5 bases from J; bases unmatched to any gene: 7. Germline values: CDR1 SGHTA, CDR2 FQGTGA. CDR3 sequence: CASSTTSGRHNEQFF. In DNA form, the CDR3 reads TGTGCCAGCAGCACCACTAGCGGGCGACACAATGAGCAGTTCTTC.

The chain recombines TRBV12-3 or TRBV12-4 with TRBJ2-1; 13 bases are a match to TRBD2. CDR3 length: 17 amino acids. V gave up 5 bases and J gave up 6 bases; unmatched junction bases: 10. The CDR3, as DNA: TGTGCCAGCAGTCCTCCGGACACTAGCGGGAGGGTCAATGAGCAGTTCTTC. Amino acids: CASSPPDTSGRVNEQFF.

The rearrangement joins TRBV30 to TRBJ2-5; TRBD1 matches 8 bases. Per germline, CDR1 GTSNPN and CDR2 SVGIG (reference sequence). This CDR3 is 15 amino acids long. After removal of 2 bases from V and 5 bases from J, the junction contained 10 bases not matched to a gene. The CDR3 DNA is TGTGCCTGGAGTATCCGGACAGGGATAGGGGAGACCCAGTACTTC. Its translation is CAWSIRTGIGETQYF. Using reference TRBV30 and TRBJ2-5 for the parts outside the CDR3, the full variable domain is SQTIHQWPATLVQPVGSPLSLECTVEGTSNPNLYWYRQAAGRGLQLLFYSVGIGQISSEVPQNLSASRPQDRQFILSSKKLLLSDSGFYLCAWSIRTGIGETQYFGPGTRLLVL.

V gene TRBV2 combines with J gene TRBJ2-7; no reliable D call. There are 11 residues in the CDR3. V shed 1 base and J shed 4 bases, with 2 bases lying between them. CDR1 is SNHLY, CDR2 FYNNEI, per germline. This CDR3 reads CASSEVYEQYF. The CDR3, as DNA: TGTGCCAGCAGTGAAGTATACGAGCAGTACTTC.

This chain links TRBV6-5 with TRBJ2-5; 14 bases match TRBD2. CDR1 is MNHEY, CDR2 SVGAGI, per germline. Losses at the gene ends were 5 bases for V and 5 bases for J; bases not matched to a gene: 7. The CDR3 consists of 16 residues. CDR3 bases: TGTGCCAGCAGTAATCGACTAGCGGGAGGGACGGAGACCCAGTACTTC. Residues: CASSNRLAGGTETQYF.

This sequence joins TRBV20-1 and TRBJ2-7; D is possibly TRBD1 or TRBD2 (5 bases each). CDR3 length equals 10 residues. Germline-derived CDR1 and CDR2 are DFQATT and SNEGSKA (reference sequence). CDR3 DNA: TGCAGCGGGGCAGGGTCCGAGCAGTACTTC. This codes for CSGAGSEQYF.